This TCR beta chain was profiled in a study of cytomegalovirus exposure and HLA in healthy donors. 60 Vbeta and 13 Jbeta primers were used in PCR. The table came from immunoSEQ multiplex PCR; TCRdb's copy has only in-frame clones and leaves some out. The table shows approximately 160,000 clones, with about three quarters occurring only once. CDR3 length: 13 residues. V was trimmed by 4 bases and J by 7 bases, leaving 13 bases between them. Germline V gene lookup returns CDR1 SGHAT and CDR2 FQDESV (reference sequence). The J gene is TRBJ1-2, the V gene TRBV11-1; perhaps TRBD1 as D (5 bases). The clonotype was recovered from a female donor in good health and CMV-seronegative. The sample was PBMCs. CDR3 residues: CASSSMRRGGYTF. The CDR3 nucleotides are TGTGCCAGCAGCTCCATGAGGAGGGGTGGCTACACCTTC.